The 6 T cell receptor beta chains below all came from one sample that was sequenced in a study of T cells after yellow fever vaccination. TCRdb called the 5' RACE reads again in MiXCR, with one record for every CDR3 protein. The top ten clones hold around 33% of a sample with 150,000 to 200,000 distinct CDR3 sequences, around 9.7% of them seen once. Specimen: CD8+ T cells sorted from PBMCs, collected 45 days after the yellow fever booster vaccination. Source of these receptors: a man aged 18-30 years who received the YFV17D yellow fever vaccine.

DNA for the CDR3: TGCGCCAGCAGCCAGCTAGGACTGAACACTGAAGCTTTCTTT. It codes for CASSQLGLNTEAFF. This chain links TRBV4-1 with TRBJ1-1, with unresolved D. Trimming shortened V by 3 bases and J by 0 bases, and 8 bases separated the two germline ends. The CDR3 spans 14 residues. Germline CDR1 reads MGHRA; CDR2 reads YSYEKL.

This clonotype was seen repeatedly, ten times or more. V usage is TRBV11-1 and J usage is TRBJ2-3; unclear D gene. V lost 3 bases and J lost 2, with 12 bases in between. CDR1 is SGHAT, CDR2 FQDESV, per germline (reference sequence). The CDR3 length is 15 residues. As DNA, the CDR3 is TGTGCCAGCAGCTTCACTCGCCTCTTCACAGATACGCAGTATTTT. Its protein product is CASSFTRLFTDTQYF.

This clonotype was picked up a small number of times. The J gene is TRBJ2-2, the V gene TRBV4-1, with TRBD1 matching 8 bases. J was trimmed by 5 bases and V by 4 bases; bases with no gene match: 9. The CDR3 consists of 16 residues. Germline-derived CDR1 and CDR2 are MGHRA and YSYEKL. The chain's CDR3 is CASSPLQGARTGELFF. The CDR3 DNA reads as TGCGCCAGCAGCCCCCTGCAGGGGGCGCGGACCGGGGAGCTGTTTTTT.

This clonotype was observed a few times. CDR3 DNA: TGTGCCAGCAGCCAATGGGGGATGAACACTGAAGCTTTCTTT. Protein sequence: CASSQWGMNTEAFF. The V call is TRBV14, the J call TRBJ1-1; TRBD1 is a possible D gene (5 bases). Trimming cost V 2 bases and J 0 bases, with 7 bases left between them. The CDR3 has 14 amino acids. The V gene's germline CDR1 is SGHDN and CDR2 FVKESK.

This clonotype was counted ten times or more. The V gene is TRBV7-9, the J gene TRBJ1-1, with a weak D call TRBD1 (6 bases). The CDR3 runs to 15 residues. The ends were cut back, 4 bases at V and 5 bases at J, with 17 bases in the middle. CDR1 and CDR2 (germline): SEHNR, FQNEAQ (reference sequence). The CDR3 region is CASSSRGGRWTEAFF. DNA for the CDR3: TGTGCCAGCAGCTCTCGGGGGGGCCGGTGGACTGAAGCTTTCTTT.

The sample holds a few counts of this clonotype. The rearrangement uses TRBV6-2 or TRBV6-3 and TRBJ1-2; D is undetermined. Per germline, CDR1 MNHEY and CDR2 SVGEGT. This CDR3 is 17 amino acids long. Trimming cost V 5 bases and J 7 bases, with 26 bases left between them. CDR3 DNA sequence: TGTGCCAGCAGTCCCCCCTTGATCGGAGTGCCCCTCGTTGGCTACACCTTC. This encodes CASSPPLIGVPLVGYTF.